The 26 T cell receptor beta chains presented below share a single source sample, sequenced in a study of cytomegalovirus exposure and HLA in healthy donors. In the PCR, 60 Vbeta and 13 Jbeta primers were used. Some clones are missing from TCRdb's copy, which holds only in-frame ones; the method was immunoSEQ multiplex PCR. The sample carries roughly 200,000 clones, 81% recorded once. Sequenced material: PBMCs. The source of these receptors is a middle-aged man in good health and CMV-seropositive.

The gene calls are TRBV30 and TRBJ1-6, with 9 bases fitting TRBD1. This CDR3 spans 15 amino acids. Looked up from germline, CDR1 is GTSNPN and CDR2 is SVGIG (reference sequence). J gave up 10 bases and V 0 bases, and 7 bases lay outside the gene matches. The CDR3 DNA is TGTGCCTGGAGTGTACTGGACAGGGGTGGCTCACCCCTCCACTTT. It encodes CAWSVLDRGGSPLHF.

This rearrangement joins TRBV25-1 to TRBJ1-2; D possibly corresponds to TRBD1 (5 bases). CDR1 and CDR2 from the germline V gene are MGHDK and SYGVNS. Trimming removed 5 bases from V and 4 bases from J, with 11 bases in between. The CDR3 is 13 residues long. CDR3 coding DNA: TGTGCCAGCAGTTCAGGGATGAGCTATGGCTACACCTTC. Residues: CASSSGMSYGYTF.

This chain connects TRBV11-2 to TRBJ2-3, with 11 bases identical to TRBD2. Looked up from germline, CDR1 is SGHAT and CDR2 is FQNNGV. The CDR3 runs to 18 residues. J gave up 7 bases and V 5 bases, and 17 bases lay outside the gene matches. CDR3 protein: CASSPPPGLAGGRYTQYF. As DNA, the CDR3 is TGTGCCAGCAGCCCTCCCCCCGGGTTAGCGGGAGGGCGATATACGCAGTATTTT. Together with reference TRBV11-2 and TRBJ2-3, the CDR3 gives the full variable domain: EAGVAQSPRYKIIEKRQSVAFWCNPISGHATLYWYQQILGQGPKLLIQFQNNGVVDDSQLPKDRFSAERLKGVDSTLKIQPAKLEDSAVYLCASSPPPGLAGGRYTQYFGPGTRLTVL.

This sequence joins TRBV6-5 and TRBJ2-5; weak D call: TRBD1 (6 bases). The DNA end is a closer match to TRBJ2-7, so the J assignment may be wrong. Germline V lookup: CDR1 MNHEY, CDR2 SVGAGI. The CDR3 sequence is 14 residues long. CDR3 in DNA: TGTGCCAGCAAAGCAGGGGCGTCGTCCTACGAGCAGTACTTC. This sequence encodes CASKAGASSYEQYF.

This clone was picked up one time. The chain combines TRBV7-9 with TRBJ1-3, with D maybe TRBD1 (6 bases). The germline V gene encodes CDR1 SEHNR and CDR2 FQNEAQ (reference sequence). The CDR3 has 15 amino acids. Trimming removed 5 bases at V and 0 bases at J, with 11 bases between. The DNA for the CDR3 is TGTGCCAGCAGCCCCACAGGGTCCTCTGGAAACACCATATATTTT. Its translation is CASSPTGSSGNTIYF. The full variable domain, with the rest looked up from reference TRBV7-9 and TRBJ1-3, is DTGVSQNPRHKITKRGQNVTFRCDPISEHNRLYWYRQTLGQGPEFLTYFQNEAQLEKSRLLSDRFSAERPKGSFSTLEIQRTEQGDSAMYLCASSPTGSSGNTIYFGEGSWLTVV.

The rearrangement uses TRBV5-5 and TRBJ1-5, with D maybe TRBD1 (5 bases). Germline V lookup: CDR1 SGHKS, CDR2 YYEKEE (reference sequence). This CDR3 spans 15 amino acids. V shed 1 base and J shed 6 bases, with 14 bases lying between them. This CDR3 is CASSLTQGPAQPQHF. As DNA, the CDR3 is TGTGCCAGCAGCTTGACCCAGGGCCCCGCTCAGCCCCAGCATTTT.

The genes are TRBV4-3 and TRBJ2-1; tentatively, D is TRBD2 (6 bases). The CDR3 spans 17 residues. From germline, CDR1 is LGHNA and CDR2 YSLEER. V was shortened by 0 bases and J by 8 bases, with 20 bases between the two germline ends. The CDR3 protein is CASSQDLTEGVRDEQFF. The CDR3 DNA sequence: TGCGCCAGCAGCCAAGATTTGACGGAGGGAGTTAGGGATGAGCAGTTCTTC.

The chain uses TRBV2 and TRBJ1-2; no clear D. Germline CDR1 SNHLY, CDR2 FYNNEI. With 0 bases removed from V and 4 bases from J, the gap between germline ends came to 9 bases. The CDR3 has 14 residues. CDR3 in amino acids: CASSEALQAYGYTF. The CDR3 nucleotides read TGTGCCAGCAGTGAAGCGCTTCAGGCCTATGGCTACACCTTC.

This clone occurred once. Additional DNA sequences in this sample encode the identical CDR3. V and J are TRBV9 and TRBJ2-1, with TRBD2 matching over 7 bases. The CDR3 has 15 amino acids. Trimming at V came to 2 bases and at J to 3 bases, leaving 5 bases not matched to a gene. CDR1 and CDR2 from the germline V gene are SGDLS and YYNGEE. The CDR3 bases are TGTGCCAGCAGCGTGGGGGGGAGGGACTACAATGAGCAGTTCTTC. Translated: CASSVGGRDYNEQFF.

The sample holds a few counts of this clone. The chain recombines TRBV7-2 with TRBJ1-2; TRBD1 is a possible D gene (5 bases). CDR1 is SGHTA and CDR2 is FQGNSA in the germline V gene. V lost 1 base and J lost 5, with 17 bases in between. The CDR3 sequence is 16 residues long. Here the CDR3 reads CASSLEVRAPGYGYTF. In nucleotides, the CDR3 is TGTGCCAGCAGCTTAGAGGTCAGGGCCCCAGGGTATGGCTACACCTTC.

The chain uses TRBV6-4 and TRBJ2-3; TRBD2 might be the D (6 bases). Trimming stripped 6 bases from V and 1 base from J, with 11 bases between. Germline lookup yields CDR1 MRHNA and CDR2 SNTAGT. CDR3 length equals 14 residues. The CDR3 sequence is CASRRDFRTDTQYF. The DNA of the CDR3 is TGTGCCAGCAGAAGGGACTTCCGCACAGATACGCAGTATTTT.

The rearrangement links TRBV19 to TRBJ2-1; D is uncertain. The V gene's germline CDR1 is LNHDA and CDR2 SQIVND (reference sequence). The germline V and J ends were trimmed by 7 bases and 0 bases, with 10 bases remaining between them. The CDR3 sequence is 14 residues long. The CDR3 nucleotides are TGTGCCAGTATGCGGCCAAGCTCCTACAATGAGCAGTTCTTC. It yields the protein CASMRPSSYNEQFF.

This chain links TRBV9 with TRBJ2-2; TRBD2 aligns across 10 bases. After removal of 3 bases from V and 3 bases from J, the junction contained 8 bases not matched to a gene. This CDR3 has 17 residues. The V gene's germline CDR1 is SGDLS and CDR2 YYNGEE. CDR3 sequence (DNA): TGTGCCAGCAGCGCCCAGCCCCTAGCGGGGGACACCGGGGAGCTGTTTTTT. Protein product: CASSAQPLAGDTGELFF.

The V gene is TRBV4-1, the J gene TRBJ2-7, with a tentative D call TRBD2 (6 bases). There are 14 residues in the CDR3. Germline CDR1 and CDR2: MGHRA and YSYEKL. V lost 4 bases to trimming and J lost 2 bases, with 12 bases between them. The CDR3 DNA follows: TGCGCCAGCAGCCCTGGGACTCAGGCCTACGAGCAGTACTTC. It yields the protein CASSPGTQAYEQYF.

The chain employs TRBV5-4 and TRBJ1-2, with 10 bases fitting TRBD1. Germline trimming cut 3 bases from V and 4 bases from J; bases unmatched to any gene: 9. There are 16 residues in the CDR3. Looked up from germline, CDR1 is SGHNT and CDR2 is YYREEE (reference sequence). CDR3 sequence: CASSSGTGVQLYGYTF. The CDR3 bases are TGTGCCAGCAGCTCAGGGACAGGGGTGCAACTCTATGGCTACACCTTC.

The V and J genes are TRBV5-5 and TRBJ1-3, with 8 positions matching TRBD1. The V gene end was trimmed by 3 bases and the J gene end by 2 bases; junction bases not matched to a gene: 4. The length of the CDR3 is 15 residues. CDR1 is SGHKS, CDR2 YYEKEE, per germline (reference sequence). CDR3 nucleotides: TGTGCCAGCAGCTGGACAGGGTCGACTGGAAACACCATATATTTT. Translated, it gives CASSWTGSTGNTIYF.

This CDR3 reads CASSVFYSGGPKNEQFF. The CDR3 region has the DNA TGTGCCAGCAGTGTCTTTTACTCCGGCGGCCCCAAAAATGAGCAGTTCTTC. The chain joins TRBV6-4 to TRBJ2-1; the D is unclear. Trimming shortened V by 4 bases and J by 7 bases, and 23 bases separated the two germline ends. The CDR3 loop spans 17 amino acids. The germline gives CDR1 MRHNA, CDR2 SNTAGT.

The V and J genes are TRBV25-1 and TRBJ2-5; 8 nucleotides agree with TRBD2. Germline trimming cut 8 bases from V and 4 bases from J; bases unmatched to any gene: 9. Germline loops: CDR1 MGHDK, CDR2 SYGVNS. The CDR3 runs 14 residues. Here the CDR3 reads CASSLTGGRETQYF. The CDR3 nucleotides read TGTGCCAGCTCACTTACGGGAGGGAGAGAGACCCAGTACTTC.

The chain recombines TRBV4-1 with TRBJ1-1, with D tentatively TRBD1 (5 bases). The CDR3 runs to 15 residues. Trimming pared 4 bases from V and 7 bases from J, leaving 19 bases between. CDR1 MGHRA and CDR2 YSYEKL come from the germline V gene. CDR3 sequence: CASSPGPGGRGEAFF. CDR3 nucleotides: TGCGCCAGCAGCCCCGGACCGGGGGGAAGGGGTGAAGCTTTCTTT.

V gene TRBV11-1 combines with J gene TRBJ1-1, with 10 bases identical to TRBD1. The V gene's germline CDR1 is SGHAT and CDR2 FQDESV (reference sequence). The CDR3 is 14 residues long. The J segment lost 5 bases and the V segment lost 5 bases, leaving 5 bases of the junction unmatched. DNA of the CDR3: TGTGCCAGCAGCCCAGACAGGGGGCAAACTGAAGCTTTCTTT. It encodes CASSPDRGQTEAFF. The full variable domain, in which reference TRBV11-1 and TRBJ1-1 provide the parts outside the CDR3, is EAEVAQSPRYKITEKSQAVAFWCDPISGHATLYWYRQILGQGPELLVQFQDESVVDDSQLPKDRFSAERLKGVDSTLKIQPAELGDSAMYLCASSPDRGQTEAFFGQGTRLTVV.

This chain links TRBV29-1 with TRBJ2-7; maybe TRBD1 (7 bases). The CDR3 is 13 amino acids. Germline-derived CDR1 and CDR2 are SQVTM and ANQGSEA. V dropped 5 bases and J dropped 9 bases, with 20 bases sitting between them. CDR3 loop: CSVRAGGYFGQYF. The CDR3 coding sequence is TGCAGCGTTCGGGCAGGGGGGTACTTCGGGCAGTACTTC.

V and J are TRBV13 and TRBJ1-1, with 10 bases matching TRBD1. CDR1 and CDR2 (germline): PRHDT, FYEKMQ (reference sequence). The CDR3 is made up of 14 amino acids. The V gene end was trimmed by 3 bases and the J gene end by 5 bases; junction bases not matched to a gene: 3. The CDR3 nucleotides are TGTGCCAGCAGCTTTGACAGGGGGCGAACTGAAGCTTTCTTT. It is translated as CASSFDRGRTEAFF.

The chain carries TRBV5-1 and TRBJ2-1, with TRBD2 matching over 8 bases. Germline V gene data show CDR1 as SGHRS and CDR2 as YFSETQ. The CDR3 runs 17 residues. V trimming: 4 bases; J trimming: 4 bases; junction bases outside the gene matches: 13. The CDR3 here is CASSPGRGLAGYNEQFF. DNA of the CDR3: TGCGCCAGCAGCCCGGGCCGTGGGCTAGCGGGTTACAATGAGCAGTTCTTC.

The chain has TRBV29-1 and TRBJ1-2, with 7 bases lining up with TRBD1. Trimming at V came to 7 bases and at J to 0 bases, leaving 5 bases not matched to a gene. The germline V gene encodes CDR1 SQVTM and CDR2 ANQGSEA. The CDR3 extends over 13 amino acids. The CDR3 region has the DNA TGCAGCGCCCCCGGGACAGCTAACTATGGCTACACCTTC. Residues: CSAPGTANYGYTF.

The chain links TRBV7-8 to TRBJ2-5; D may be TRBD2 (5 bases). The CDR3 sequence is 12 residues long. Per the germline V gene, CDR1 is SGHVS and CDR2 is FQNEAQ. V gave up 7 bases and J gave up 1 base, with 7 bases separating them. The CDR3: CASTSSQETQYF. The CDR3 nucleotides read TGTGCCAGCACTAGCTCCCAAGAGACCCAGTACTTC.

The chain employs TRBV7-9 and TRBJ1-4; no definite D call. The CDR3 loop spans 9 amino acids. From germline, CDR1 is SEHNR and CDR2 FQNEAQ (reference sequence). The CDR3 loop reads CVVREKLFF. The CDR3 region has the DNA TGTGTGGTACGGGAAAAACTGTTTTTT.